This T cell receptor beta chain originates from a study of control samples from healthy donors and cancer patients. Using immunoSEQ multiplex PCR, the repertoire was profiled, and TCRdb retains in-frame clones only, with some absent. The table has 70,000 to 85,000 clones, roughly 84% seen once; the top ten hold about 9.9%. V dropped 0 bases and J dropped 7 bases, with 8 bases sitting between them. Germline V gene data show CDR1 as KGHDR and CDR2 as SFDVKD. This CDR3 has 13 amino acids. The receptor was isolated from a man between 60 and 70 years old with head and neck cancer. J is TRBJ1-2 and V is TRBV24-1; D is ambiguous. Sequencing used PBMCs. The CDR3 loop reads CATSDLAFFGYTF. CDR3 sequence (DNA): TGTGCCACCAGTGATTTGGCGTTTTTTGGCTACACCTTC.